The 30 T cell receptor beta chains listed next were all sequenced from one sample in a study of cytomegalovirus exposure and HLA in healthy donors. Both 60 Vbeta primers and 13 Jbeta primers went into the PCR. TCRdb's table, derived via immunoSEQ multiplex PCR, lists solely in-frame clones and lacks some. The sample yields around 90,000 clones, around two thirds seen once. The material sequenced was PBMCs. Receptor source: a woman under 40 in good health and CMV-seropositive.

The V call is TRBV7-6, the J call TRBJ2-7; 11 bases fit TRBD2. Germline V gene sequence: CDR1 SGHVS, CDR2 FNYEAQ. This CDR3 is built from 16 residues. Trimming cost V 5 bases and J 4 bases; bases outside gene matches: 10. The CDR3 loop reads CASSPRPSGGRYEQYF. CDR3 coding DNA: TGTGCCAGCAGCCCCCGACCTAGCGGGGGGCGGTACGAGCAGTACTTC.

J is TRBJ2-3 and V is TRBV11-3, with 8 bases aligning to TRBD2. The germline V gene encodes CDR1 SGHNT and CDR2 YENEEA. J lost 2 bases, V lost 4 bases, and 14 bases had no gene match. The CDR3 totals 18 residues. In DNA form, the CDR3 reads TGTGCCAGCAGCTCAAGCCGCATCTCGCGGGGGGCCACAGATACGCAGTATTTT. Its protein is CASSSSRISRGATDTQYF.

This chain connects TRBV4-1 to TRBJ1-5, with D uncertain. Germline V gene lookup returns CDR1 MGHRA and CDR2 YSYEKL. The CDR3 sequence is 15 residues long. Trimming removed 0 bases from V and 7 bases from J, with 13 bases in between. The CDR3 bases are TGCGCCAGCAGCCAAGATTACGCAGGTGGACAGCCCCAGCATTTT. This codes for CASSQDYAGGQPQHF.

The chain couples TRBV6-1 to TRBJ1-3; D is unclear. Germline V gene lookup returns CDR1 MNHNS and CDR2 SASEGT. Trimming removed 4 bases from V and 0 bases from J, with 7 bases in between. The CDR3 covers 14 residues. DNA of the CDR3: TGTGCCAGCAGTGCCTCTTCCTCTGGAAACACCATATATTTT. This codes for CASSASSSGNTIYF.

The chain employs TRBV4-3 and TRBJ2-2; TRBD2 agrees at 11 bases. In germline, CDR1 is LGHNA, CDR2 YSLEER. The CDR3 spans 20 residues. The V and J ends lost 0 bases and 4 bases, in that order; junction bases with no gene match: 13. The DNA for the CDR3 is TGCGCCAGCAGCCAAGAATCCCATAATAGCGGGGGGGCCTCCACCGGGGAGCTGTTTTTT. Translated, it gives CASSQESHNSGGASTGELFF.

This sequence joins TRBV14 and TRBJ1-1; 11 positions agree with TRBD1. V was clipped by 1 base and J by 1 base; unmatched bases: 11. Looked up from germline, CDR1 is SGHDN and CDR2 is FVKESK. This CDR3 contains 19 residues. CDR3 residues: CASSQVPGQGALGNTEAFF. DNA of the CDR3: TGTGCCAGCAGCCAAGTTCCCGGACAGGGGGCCTTGGGGAACACTGAAGCTTTCTTT.

The J gene is TRBJ1-1, the V gene TRBV10-2, with a possible D match to TRBD1 (5 bases). Per the germline V gene, CDR1 is WSHSY and CDR2 is SAAADI. The CDR3 length is 13 residues. The V end was cut by 5 bases, the J end by 2 bases, with 9 bases between. The CDR3 loop is CASSPQVNTEAFF. The CDR3 DNA reads TGCGCCAGCAGTCCACAGGTTAACACTGAAGCTTTCTTT.

This sequence joins TRBV19 and TRBJ2-3; D might be TRBD2 (5 bases). V was trimmed by 1 base and J by 2 bases, leaving 10 bases between them. Germline V lookup: CDR1 LNHDA, CDR2 SQIVND (reference sequence). The CDR3 has 15 residues. In nucleotides, the CDR3 is TGTGCCAGTAGTATAGGCGGGCTAATCACAGATACGCAGTATTTT. Translating it yields CASSIGGLITDTQYF. The full variable domain, with the rest looked up from reference TRBV19 and TRBJ2-3, is DGGITQSPKYLFRKEGQNVTLSCEQNLNHDAMYWYRQDPGQGLRLIYYSQIVNDFQKGDIAEGYSVSREKKESFPLTVTSAQKNPTAFYLCASSIGGLITDTQYFGPGTRLTVL.

The chain combines TRBV9 with TRBJ2-2, with 11 bases lining up with TRBD2. The CDR3 consists of 15 residues. J was trimmed by 6 bases and V by 4 bases; bases with no gene match: 5. CDR1 and CDR2 from the germline V gene are SGDLS and YYNGEE. For the CDR3, the DNA is TGTGCCAGCAGCTTGACTAGCGGGGCTGCCGGGGAGCTGTTTTTT. This sequence encodes CASSLTSGAAGELFF.

CDR3 sequence (DNA): TGTGCCAGCAGCCCCCGGGGTCGGAGCTTAGACTACGAGCAGTACTTC. This encodes CASSPRGRSLDYEQYF. The chain links TRBV28 to TRBJ2-7; TRBD2 is a possible D gene (5 bases). V was cut by 6 bases and J by 3 bases, with 21 bases left in between. The CDR3 loop spans 16 amino acids. Germline CDR1 reads MDHEN; CDR2 reads SYDVKM.

This chain links TRBV5-1 with TRBJ2-7; D perhaps matches TRBD2 (5 bases). V shed 4 bases and J shed 2 bases, with 7 bases lying between them. This CDR3 spans 12 amino acids. Per the germline V gene, CDR1 is SGHRS and CDR2 is YFSETQ. DNA for the CDR3: TGCGCCAGCAGCGACGGGACCTACGAGCAGTACTTC. Protein: CASSDGTYEQYF.

The chain employs TRBV5-5 and TRBJ1-1; D not certain. The V and J ends lost 4 bases and 0 bases respectively, with 7 bases between them. Germline V CDR1 and CDR2: SGHKS, YYEKEE (reference sequence). The CDR3 spans 13 residues. CDR3 nucleotide sequence: TGTGCCAGCAGCCGCGGCATGAACACTGAAGCTTTCTTT. Translating gives CASSRGMNTEAFF. Based on the CDR3 plus reference TRBV5-5 and TRBJ1-1, the full variable domain is DAGVTQSPTHLIKTRGQQVTLRCSPISGHKSVSWYQQVLGQGPQFIFQYYEKEERGRGNFPDRFSARQFPNYSSELNVNALLLGDSALYLCASSRGMNTEAFFGQGTRLTVV.

This clone was counted between two and nine times. The V gene is TRBV28, the J gene TRBJ2-1; the match to TRBD1 covers 9 bases. Germline values: CDR1 MDHEN, CDR2 SYDVKM. V shed 8 bases, J shed 9 bases, and the junction held 11 bases outside the gene matches. CDR3 length: 14 amino acids. The CDR3 region has the DNA TGTGCCAGCCGGTCCGGAGGGACAGGGAGTGAGCAGTTCTTC. This codes for CASRSGGTGSEQFF.

This chain joins TRBV7-3 and TRBJ2-2; possible D gene TRBD2, 5 bases. Trimming shortened V by 0 bases and J by 1 base, and 21 bases separated the two germline ends. CDR1 is SGHTA and CDR2 is FQGTGA in the germline V gene. The CDR3 is 20 amino acids. The CDR3 spells CASSLTPWLAGPENTGELFF. CDR3 nucleotides: TGTGCCAGCAGCTTAACGCCGTGGCTAGCAGGCCCAGAGAACACCGGGGAGCTGTTTTTT.

The chain employs TRBV6-5 and TRBJ2-7, with 10 positions matching TRBD2. CDR1 and CDR2 from the germline V gene are MNHEY and SVGAGI. The CDR3 is made up of 15 amino acids. V gave up 6 bases and J gave up 6 bases; unmatched junction bases: 11. The CDR3 sequence: CASSRSGGGGGEQYF. The CDR3 DNA reads TGTGCCAGCAGCCGAAGCGGGGGGGGAGGCGGCGAGCAGTACTTC.

In this sample, this clone turned up a few times. V is TRBV5-5 and J is TRBJ1-2; TRBD1 aligns across 12 bases. Germline CDR1 reads SGHKS; CDR2 reads YYEKEE (reference sequence). J gave up 2 bases and V 2 bases, and 16 bases lay outside the gene matches. The CDR3 totals 20 residues. For the CDR3, the DNA is TGTGCCAGCAGCTTAACTCCGGGACAGGGGGCGTCTAGGATCAACTATGGCTACACCTTC. It is translated as CASSLTPGQGASRINYGYTF.

This chain links TRBV4-3 with TRBJ1-2; the D gene is possibly TRBD1 (5 bases). Germline V gives CDR1 LGHNA, CDR2 YSLEER. The CDR3 loop spans 20 amino acids. V shed 2 bases and J shed 1 base, with 26 bases lying between them. CDR3: CASSQRPQGTGRRINYGYTF. CDR3 sequence (DNA): TGCGCCAGCAGCCAACGACCCCAGGGAACCGGCCGCCGCATTAACTATGGCTACACCTTC.

In its sample, this clone was seen a few times. V usage is TRBV2 and J usage is TRBJ1-2; 7 bases match TRBD1. Trimming took 4 bases from V and 6 from J; bases not matched to a gene: 5. In germline, CDR1 is SNHLY, CDR2 FYNNEI. The CDR3 contains 13 residues. CDR3 sequence reads: CASSGQGSDGYTF. The CDR3 nucleotides read TGTGCCAGCAGTGGACAGGGTAGTGATGGCTACACCTTC. Supplemented by reference TRBV2 and TRBJ1-2, the full variable domain reads EPEVTQTPSHQVTQMGQEVILRCVPISNHLYFYWYRQILGQKVEFLVSFYNNEISEKSEIFDDQFSVERPDGSNFTLKIRSTKLEDSAMYFCASSGQGSDGYTFGSGTRLTVV.

This rearrangement joins TRBV5-4 to TRBJ2-6; tentatively, D is TRBD2 (5 bases). Germline V gene data show CDR1 as SGHNT and CDR2 as YYREEE (reference sequence). V was pared by 0 bases and J by 2 bases, with 9 bases between. This CDR3 has 16 residues. Written as DNA, the CDR3 is TGTGCCAGCAGCTTGGCCGGGGTCACTGGGGCCAACGTCCTGACTTTC. It translates to CASSLAGVTGANVLTF.

This clone was seen a handful of times. The CDR3 nucleotides are TGTGCCAGCAGCTTAGGGGGGGGGTATGGCTACACCTTC. Protein sequence: CASSLGGGYGYTF. The chain couples TRBV11-2 to TRBJ1-2, with D possibly matching TRBD1 (5 bases). This CDR3 has 13 amino acids. V shed 1 base and J shed 5 bases, with 8 bases lying between them. Germline loops: CDR1 SGHAT, CDR2 FQNNGV.

The DNA of the CDR3 is TGTGCCAGCAGTGGGCAAGGGGGTATCGCCTACGAGCAGTACTTC. Residues: CASSGQGGIAYEQYF. This chain connects TRBV2 to TRBJ2-7; D is possibly TRBD1 (6 bases). The CDR3 extends over 15 amino acids. Trimming pared 4 bases from V and 2 bases from J, leaving 15 bases between. Germline-derived CDR1 and CDR2 are SNHLY and FYNNEI.

V usage is TRBV18 and J usage is TRBJ2-7; TRBD1 aligns across 8 bases. CDR3 length equals 12 residues. The ends lost 6 bases at V and 6 bases at J; junction bases unmatched: 4. CDR1 KGHSH and CDR2 LQKENI come from the germline V gene. CDR3 nucleotide sequence: TGTGCCAGCTCCCAAGACAGGGGCGAGCAGTACTTC. The encoded protein is CASSQDRGEQYF.

This clone has a single count. This chain uses TRBV7-2 with TRBJ2-7; no clear D gene. Germline lookup yields CDR1 SGHTA and CDR2 FQGNSA. Between the trimmed V and J ends, which lost 3 bases and 6 bases, there was a span of 12 bases. The CDR3 contains 13 residues. CDR3 DNA: TGTGCCAGCAGCTTCTCCAGGCCCTCCGAGCAGTACTTC. Protein sequence: CASSFSRPSEQYF. Supplemented by reference TRBV7-2 and TRBJ2-7, the full variable domain reads GAGVSQSPSNKVTEKGKDVELRCDPISGHTALYWYRQSLGQGLEFLIYFQGNSAPDKSGLPSDRFSAERTGGSVSTLTIQRTQQEDSAVYLCASSFSRPSEQYFGPGTRLTVT.

This chain joins TRBV4-3 and TRBJ1-1; possible D gene TRBD1, 5 bases. The germline V and J ends were trimmed by 3 bases and 1 base, with 9 bases remaining between them. This CDR3 region has 14 residues. CDR1 is LGHNA, CDR2 YSLEER, per germline. The CDR3 loop is CASSQITGNTEAFF. The CDR3 DNA follows: TGCGCCAGCAGCCAGATAACAGGGAACACTGAAGCTTTCTTT.

The genes are TRBV7-2 and TRBJ1-3, with no clear D. Germline V gene data show CDR1 as SGHTA and CDR2 as FQGNSA. The CDR3 extends over 15 amino acids. The germline V and J ends were trimmed by 5 bases and 4 bases, with 15 bases remaining between them. As DNA, the CDR3 is TGTGCCAGCAGCCTTAGTTGGGAGTCCGGAAACACCATATATTTT. Encoded protein: CASSLSWESGNTIYF.

The chain joins TRBV2 to TRBJ2-7; 13 nucleotides match TRBD2. V was pared by 4 bases and J by 4 bases, with 1 base of the junction left unmatched. The germline CDR1 and CDR2 sequences are SNHLY and FYNNEI. This CDR3 has 14 residues. The CDR3 here is CASSGLAGGYEQYF. Written as DNA, the CDR3 is TGTGCCAGCAGTGGACTAGCGGGGGGATACGAGCAGTACTTC.

The DNA of the CDR3 is TGTGCCAGTAGTATAACGGGTGGGAACACTGAAGCTTTCTTT. This encodes CASSITGGNTEAFF. The chain is built from TRBV19 and TRBJ1-1; D gene ambiguous. Between the trimmed V and J ends, which lost 2 bases and 1 base, there was a span of 8 bases. Germline-derived CDR1 and CDR2 are LNHDA and SQIVND (reference sequence). The CDR3 consists of 14 residues.

This chain uses TRBV5-1 with TRBJ2-7, with a possible D match to TRBD2 (7 bases). V was trimmed by 2 bases and J by 4 bases, leaving 13 bases between them. Per the germline V gene, CDR1 is SGHRS and CDR2 is YFSETQ. CDR3 size: 14 residues. The CDR3 protein is CASSFRGAEYEQYF. For the CDR3, the DNA is TGCGCCAGCAGCTTTCGGGGGGCGGAATACGAGCAGTACTTC.

This chain uses TRBV19 with TRBJ2-2; unclear D gene. The CDR3 has 13 amino acids. Trimming cost V 4 bases and J 6 bases, with 9 bases left between them. Germline values: CDR1 LNHDA, CDR2 SQIVND (reference sequence). The CDR3 DNA follows: TGTGCCAGTAGTACCTCCCCCCCCGGGGAGCTGTTTTTT. Amino acids: CASSTSPPGELFF.

In its sample, this clone was seen once. V gene TRBV7-9 combines with J gene TRBJ2-7, with TRBD1 as a possible D gene (5 bases). This CDR3 has 16 residues. Germline-derived CDR1 and CDR2 are SEHNR and FQNEAQ (reference sequence). Trimming shortened V by 5 bases and J by 2 bases, and 19 bases separated the two germline ends. The CDR3 protein is CASSTSKTETPYEQYF. The DNA of the CDR3 is TGTGCCAGCAGCACCTCTAAGACAGAGACTCCCTACGAGCAGTACTTC.